The 7 T cell receptor beta chains reported below all come from one sample, sequenced in a study of shared clonotypes between healthy human individuals. Profiled with immunoSEQ multiplex PCR; TCRdb holds only in-frame clones, not every one. The profile covers over 2 million clones, with around 96% appearing a single time and more than 0.95% taken by the ten largest. The naive CD8 population came from CD45RO-negative cells selected for CCR7, without terminally differentiated effector memory CD45RA+ cells. The sample comprised naive CD8+ T cells sorted from blood. These receptors were obtained from a man younger than 35 in good health.

J is TRBJ1-4 and V is TRBV15; D is undetermined. With 3 bases removed from V and 8 bases from J, the gap between germline ends came to 7 bases. The CDR3 length is 12 residues. Germline V CDR1 and CDR2: LNHNV, YYDKDF (reference sequence). The CDR3 coding sequence is TGTGCCACCAGCAGCTACCCGGAAAAACTGTTTTTT. It encodes CATSSYPEKLFF.

CDR3 loop: CASSYGGDTDTQYF. The CDR3, as DNA: TGTGCCAGCAGTTACGGCGGAGACACAGATACGCAGTATTTT. The rearrangement joins TRBV6-5 to TRBJ2-3; unclear D gene. V was pared by 2 bases and J by 2 bases, with 8 bases between. Germline V gene data show CDR1 as MNHEY and CDR2 as SVGAGI. This CDR3 spans 14 amino acids.

This rearrangement joins TRBV30 to TRBJ2-1; TRBD2 might be the D (7 bases). Trimming left V 3 bases short and J 13 bases short, with 19 bases between. CDR1 is GTSNPN, CDR2 SVGIG, per germline (reference sequence). The CDR3 totals 13 residues. This chain's CDR3 is CAWSALQAGAQFF. CDR3 DNA: TGTGCCTGGAGCGCCTTGCAGGCGGGGGCACAGTTCTTC.

V gene TRBV7-9 combines with J gene TRBJ2-1; the match to TRBD2 covers 8 bases. V shed 4 bases and J 0 bases; nucleotides not matched to a gene: 11. CDR1 is SEHNR, CDR2 FQNEAQ, per germline (reference sequence). The CDR3 is 18 amino acids. CDR3 region: CASSSRTMAGGSYNEQFF. The CDR3 region has the DNA TGTGCCAGCAGCTCCCGTACAATGGCGGGGGGCTCCTACAATGAGCAGTTCTTC.

The rearrangement uses TRBV6-6 and TRBJ2-7; the match to TRBD1 covers 8 bases. There are 15 residues in the CDR3. J gave up 0 bases and V 6 bases, and 7 bases lay outside the gene matches. Germline V gene data show CDR1 as MNHNY and CDR2 as SVGAGI (reference sequence). CDR3 sequence reads: CASRSPGQGSYEQYF. CDR3 sequence (DNA): TGTGCCAGCAGGTCCCCCGGACAGGGCTCCTACGAGCAGTACTTC.

This clone was found a few times. Other DNA variants within this sample encode the same CDR3. This chain links TRBV9 with TRBJ2-7; 10 nucleotides line up with TRBD2. Germline V gene lookup returns CDR1 SGDLS and CDR2 YYNGEE. CDR3 length: 15 residues. Trimming removed 0 bases from V and 3 bases from J; junction bases left unmatched: 3. DNA of the CDR3: TGTGCCAGCAGCGTAGAGGCTAGCGGGAGCTACGAGCAGTACTTC. As protein: CASSVEASGSYEQYF.

The V call is TRBV7-2, the J call TRBJ2-7, with 8 bases that match TRBD1. Looked up from germline, CDR1 is SGHTA and CDR2 is FQGNSA. The CDR3 length is 15 residues. The junction had 4 bases not matched to a gene; V was cut back by 1 base and J by 2 bases. The CDR3 DNA reads as TGTGCCAGCAGCTTAGGGACAGGGTACGCCTACGAGCAGTACTTC. This sequence encodes CASSLGTGYAYEQYF.